This TCR beta chain originates from a study of sequential checkpoint blockade in melanoma. Study details: Matched biopsies came pretreatment and at week 13 for some 22 patients.

Data came from immunoSEQ multiplex PCR; TCRdb stores just in-frame clones and leaves some out. The repertoire consists of about 37,000 clones, with roughly 32% occurring once and the leading ten covering about 1.6%. Concerning this clone itself: Antigen unknown.

The germline V gene has CDR1 MNHGY and CDR2 SAAAGT. This CDR3 is built from 15 residues. The V and J ends lost 6 bases and 3 bases respectively, with 17 bases between them. Overall study findings and caveats: About 30 times likelier clinical benefit followed increased tumor T-cell fraction and clonality. Response in arm A was associated with pretreatment TIL clonality.

Described treatment: randomized to nivolumab then ipilimumab (arm A) or the reverse (arm B). The chain couples TRBV6-8 to TRBJ1-1, with D possibly being TRBD1 (6 bases). This specimen consisted of tumor tissue (inferred from file names), obtained from a patient given nivolumab and ipilimumab in sequence. This receptor was taken from a human donor with melanoma. The CDR3 coding sequence is TGTGCCAGCAGAGCCCGGGCAGGGGTGGACACTGAAGCTTTCTTT. Translated: CASRARAGVDTEAFF.